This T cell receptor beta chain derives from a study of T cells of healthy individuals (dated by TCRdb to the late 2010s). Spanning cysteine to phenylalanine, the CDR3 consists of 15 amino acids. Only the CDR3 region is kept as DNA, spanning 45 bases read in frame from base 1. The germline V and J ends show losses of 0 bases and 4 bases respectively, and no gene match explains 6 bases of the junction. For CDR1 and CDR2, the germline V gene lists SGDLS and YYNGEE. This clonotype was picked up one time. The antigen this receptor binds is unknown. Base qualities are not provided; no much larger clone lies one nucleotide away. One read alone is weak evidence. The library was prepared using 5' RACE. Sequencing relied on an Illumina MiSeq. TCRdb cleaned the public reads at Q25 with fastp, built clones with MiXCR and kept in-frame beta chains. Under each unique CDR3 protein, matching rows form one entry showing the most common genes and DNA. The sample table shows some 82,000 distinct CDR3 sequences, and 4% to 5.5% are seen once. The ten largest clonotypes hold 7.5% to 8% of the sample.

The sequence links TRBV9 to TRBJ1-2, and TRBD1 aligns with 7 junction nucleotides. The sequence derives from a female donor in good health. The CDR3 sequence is CASSVEGTDPYGYTF. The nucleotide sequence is TGTGCCAGCAGCGTAGAAGGGACAGACCCCTATGGCTACACCTTC.